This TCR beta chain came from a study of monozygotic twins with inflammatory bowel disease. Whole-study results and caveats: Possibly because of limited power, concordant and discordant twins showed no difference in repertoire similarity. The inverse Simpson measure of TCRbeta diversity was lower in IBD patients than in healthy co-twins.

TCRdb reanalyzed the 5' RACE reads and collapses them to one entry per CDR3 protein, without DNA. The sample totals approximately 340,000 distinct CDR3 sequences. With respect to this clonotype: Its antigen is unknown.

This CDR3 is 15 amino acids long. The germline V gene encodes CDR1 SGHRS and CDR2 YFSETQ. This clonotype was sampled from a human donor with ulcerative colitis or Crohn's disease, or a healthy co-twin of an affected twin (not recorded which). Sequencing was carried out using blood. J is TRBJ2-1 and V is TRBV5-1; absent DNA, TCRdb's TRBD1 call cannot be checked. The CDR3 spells CASSRDSYLYNEQFF.